This T cell receptor beta chain was profiled in a study of graft-versus-host responses after intestinal transplantation. Study-wide context: Recipients received multivisceral, liver-intestinal, or isolated intestinal transplants.

The CDR3 runs to 15 residues. Germline V gene sequence: CDR1 LNHDA, CDR2 SQIVND (reference sequence). Trimming removed 6 bases at V and 5 bases at J, with 19 bases between. Sequencing used immunoSEQ multiplex PCR; TCRdb keeps in-frame clones, though not all of them. The data show 55,000 to 65,000 clones, with 90% to 95% seen just once and approximately 0.4% held by the top ten. Study-level results: The study associated peak circulating GvH clone levels with early post-transplant HvG declines. Ileal or blood samples showed some GvH clones first, and such clones were also found in recipient marrow.

The sample holds a few counts of this clone. Its cognate antigen is unknown. The sequences come from unstimulated CD4+ T cells sorted from spleen or lymph node cells, collected before transplant. This receptor was taken from a human donor who was the organ donor for an intestinal transplant. V gene TRBV19 combines with J gene TRBJ1-2; no definite D call. CDR3 sequence reads: CASRAGSKTGYGYTF. The CDR3, as DNA: TGTGCCAGTAGGGCCGGGTCCAAGACTGGGTATGGCTACACCTTC.